A selection of T cell receptor beta chains follows, all from one sample in a study of blood T cell repertoires in COVID-19. The method was immunoSEQ multiplex PCR; TCRdb's version includes in-frame clones alone and lacks a portion of them. Of 56,000 or so clones listed, around 92% are singletons. Input material: peripheral blood. These receptors originate from a man in his fifties or sixties with active COVID-19. Each CDR3 is given with its conserved first and last residue. A D gene is named only where the DNA matches it firmly. Clone size, where shown, is once, few, many, or a class for clones that have expanded.

TRBV5-6	TRBJ1-1	-	-	CASSLGHVNTEAFF	TGTGCCAGCAGCTTGGGACACGTGAACACTGAAGCTTTCTTT
TRBV7-9	TRBJ1-5	few	-	CASSYGPSTRDQPQHF	TGTGCCAGCAGCTACGGTCCGAGCACTAGGGATCAGCCCCAGCATTTT
TRBV29-1	TRBJ2-1	once	-	CSVEGGSSYNEQFF	TGCAGCGTTGAAGGGGGCAGCTCCTACAATGAGCAGTTCTTC
TRBV28	TRBJ2-3	-	TRBD2	CASSSSGRALDTQYF	TGTGCCAGCAGTTCTAGCGGGAGGGCCCTAGATACGCAGTATTTT
TRBV27	TRBJ2-7	-	-	CASSLSGGVTYEQYF	TGTGCCAGCAGTTTATCGGGAGGAGTAACGTACGAGCAGTACTTC
TRBV12-3/TRBV12-4	TRBJ2-7	-	-	CASTRGSSYEQYF	TGTGCCAGCACTCGGGGGAGCTCCTACGAGCAGTACTTC
TRBV19	TRBJ1-1	once	-	CASTKWTGGNTEAFF	TGTGCCAGTACAAAGTGGACCGGGGGGAACACTGAAGCTTTCTTT
TRBV30	TRBJ2-4	-	-	CAWALRGGNIQYF	TGTGCCTGGGCCCTGAGAGGGGGAAACATTCAGTACTTC
TRBV28	TRBJ2-7	-	TRBD2	CASTPARMGRRTSSYEQYF	TGTGCCAGCACCCCCGCGCGCATGGGGAGAAGGACTAGCAGCTACGAGCAGTACTTC
TRBV9	TRBJ2-5	-	-	CASSPSGWAAQETQYF	TGTGCCAGCAGCCCCTCCGGCTGGGCAGCCCAAGAGACCCAGTACTTC
TRBV6-5	TRBJ2-7	-	-	CASSPGAVRNYEQYF	TGTGCCAGCAGTCCTGGGGCTGTTAGGAACTACGAGCAGTACTTC
TRBV18	TRBJ2-1	-	TRBD1	CASSPRQGLSSYNEQFF	TGTGCCAGCTCACCAAGACAGGGGCTGAGCTCCTACAATGAGCAGTTCTTC
TRBV2	TRBJ2-1	-	TRBD1	CASGQGASSEQFF	TGTGCCAGCGGACAGGGGGCATCTAGTGAGCAGTTCTTC
TRBV18	TRBJ2-5	-	TRBD1	CASSRQGEGETQYF	TGTGCCAGCTCACGACAGGGCGAAGGAGAGACCCAGTACTTC
TRBV11-3	TRBJ2-3	-	-	CASSPAGRVTDTQYF	TGTGCCAGCAGCCCAGCTGGGCGGGTTACGGATACGCAGTATTTT
TRBV6-2/TRBV6-3	TRBJ1-1	-	-	CASSRGGLNTEAFF	TGTGCCAGCAGCAGGGGAGGCCTGAACACTGAAGCTTTCTTT
TRBV5-1	TRBJ2-3	-	-	CASTLSFPATDTQYF	TGCGCCAGCACCCTTAGCTTCCCGGCCACAGATACGCAGTATTTT
TRBV6-5	TRBJ1-2	-	TRBD1	CASSKSNDRGGYTF	TGTGCCAGCAGTAAATCCAACGACAGGGGTGGCTACACCTTC
TRBV10-3	TRBJ2-7	-	TRBD2	CATGGSYEQYF	TGTGCCACGGGGGGCTCCTACGAGCAGTACTTC
TRBV12-3/TRBV12-4	TRBJ1-4	-	-	CASSLGEKLFF	TGTGCCAGCAGCCTAGGAGAAAAACTGTTTTTT
TRBV6-6	TRBJ1-3	-	-	CASSLGGSGNTIYF	TGTGCCAGCAGCCTTGGAGGCTCTGGAAACACCATATATTTT
TRBV19	TRBJ1-1	-	TRBD1	CASIGRDSMNTEAFF	TGTGCCAGTATCGGCCGGGACAGCATGAACACTGAAGCTTTCTTT
TRBV20-1	TRBJ2-3	-	-	CSASFPGGTDTQYF	TGCAGTGCTAGTTTCCCGGGGGGCACAGATACGCAGTATTTT
TRBV19	TRBJ2-2	-	TRBD1	CASRTRHSGGNTGELFF	TGTGCCAGTAGGACTCGACACTCAGGGGGGAACACCGGGGAGCTGTTTTTT
TRBV28	TRBJ2-5	-	TRBD2	CASSLGLAGGETQYF	TGTGCCAGCAGTTTAGGCCTAGCGGGGGGAGAGACCCAGTACTTC
TRBV12-3/TRBV12-4	TRBJ2-3	-	TRBD1	CASSGTEGDTQYF	TGTGCCAGCAGTGGGACAGAGGGGGATACGCAGTATTTT
TRBV3-1/TRBV3-2	TRBJ2-2	-	TRBD2	CASSQRGRNTGELFF	TGTGCCAGCAGCCAGCGGGGGAGGAACACCGGGGAGCTGTTTTTT
TRBV6-6	TRBJ1-6	few	-	CASRRDASLNSPLHF	TGTGCCAGCAGGCGGGACGCAAGTTTGAATTCACCCCTCCACTTT